This TCR beta chain was recovered during a study of OX40 agonist ivuxolimab in advanced cancers. Overall study: Administration of intravenous ivuxolimab to patients occurred every 2 weeks at 0.01 to 10 mg/kg. Broader study findings: Some of the lowest clonal expansion was seen in partial responders at 0.1-3.0 mg/kg.

Data came from immunoSEQ multiplex PCR; TCRdb stores just in-frame clones and leaves some out. The table includes 150,000 to 190,000 clones, 85% to 95% detected once. In regard to this clone: Its target is not known.

V lost 5 bases, J lost 2 bases, and 7 bases lay in between. The CDR3 runs to 13 residues. Germline values: CDR1 SGHNT, CDR2 YYREEE (reference sequence). The origin of this receptor is an adult with an advanced solid tumor such as melanoma, head and neck, liver or kidney cancer. Source: CD4+ or CD8+ T cells sorted from blood, taken in a trial of the OX40 agonist ivuxolimab. The chain links TRBV5-4 to TRBJ2-2; D ambiguous. The DNA of the CDR3 is TGTGCCAGCAGGGACGCAAACACCGGGGAGCTGTTTTTT. Its translation is CASRDANTGELFF.